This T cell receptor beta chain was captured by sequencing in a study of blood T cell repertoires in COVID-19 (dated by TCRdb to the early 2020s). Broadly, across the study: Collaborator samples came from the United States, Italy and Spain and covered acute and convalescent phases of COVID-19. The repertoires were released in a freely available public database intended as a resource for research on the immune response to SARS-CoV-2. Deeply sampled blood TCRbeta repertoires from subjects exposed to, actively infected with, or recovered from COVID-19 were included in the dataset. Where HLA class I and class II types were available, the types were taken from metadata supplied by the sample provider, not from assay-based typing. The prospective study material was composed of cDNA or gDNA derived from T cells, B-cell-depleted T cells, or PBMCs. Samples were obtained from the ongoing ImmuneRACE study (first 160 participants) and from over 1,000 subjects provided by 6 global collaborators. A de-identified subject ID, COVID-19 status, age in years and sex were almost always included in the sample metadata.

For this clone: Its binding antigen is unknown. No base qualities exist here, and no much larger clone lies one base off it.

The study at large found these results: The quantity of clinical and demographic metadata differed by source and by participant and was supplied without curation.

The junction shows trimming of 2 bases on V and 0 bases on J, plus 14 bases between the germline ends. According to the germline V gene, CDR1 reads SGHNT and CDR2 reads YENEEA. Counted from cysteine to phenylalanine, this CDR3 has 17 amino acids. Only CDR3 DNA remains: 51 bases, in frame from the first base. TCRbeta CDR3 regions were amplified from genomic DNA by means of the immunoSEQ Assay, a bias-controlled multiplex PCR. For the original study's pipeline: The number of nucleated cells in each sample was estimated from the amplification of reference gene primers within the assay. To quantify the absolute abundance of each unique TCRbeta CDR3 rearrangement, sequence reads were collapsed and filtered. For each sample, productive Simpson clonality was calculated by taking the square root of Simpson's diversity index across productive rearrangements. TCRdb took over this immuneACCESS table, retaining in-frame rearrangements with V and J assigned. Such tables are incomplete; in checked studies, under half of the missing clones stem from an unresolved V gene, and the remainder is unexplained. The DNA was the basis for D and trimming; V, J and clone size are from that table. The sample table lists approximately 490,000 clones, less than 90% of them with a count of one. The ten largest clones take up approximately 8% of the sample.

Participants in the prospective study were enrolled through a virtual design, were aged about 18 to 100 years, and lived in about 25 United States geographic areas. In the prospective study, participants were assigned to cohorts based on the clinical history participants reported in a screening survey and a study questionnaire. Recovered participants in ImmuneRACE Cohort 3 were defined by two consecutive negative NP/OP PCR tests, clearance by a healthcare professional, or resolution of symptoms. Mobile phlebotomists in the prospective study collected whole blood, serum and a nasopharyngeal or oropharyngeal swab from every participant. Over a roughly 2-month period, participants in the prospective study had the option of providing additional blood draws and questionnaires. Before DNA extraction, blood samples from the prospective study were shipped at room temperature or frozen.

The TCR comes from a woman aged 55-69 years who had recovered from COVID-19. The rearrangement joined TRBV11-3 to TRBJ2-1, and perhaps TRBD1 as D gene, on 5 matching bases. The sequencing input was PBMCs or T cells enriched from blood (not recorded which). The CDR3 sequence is CASSLSSTASSYNEQFF. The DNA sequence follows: TGTGCCAGCAGCTTAAGTTCGACAGCCAGCTCCTACAATGAGCAGTTCTTC.